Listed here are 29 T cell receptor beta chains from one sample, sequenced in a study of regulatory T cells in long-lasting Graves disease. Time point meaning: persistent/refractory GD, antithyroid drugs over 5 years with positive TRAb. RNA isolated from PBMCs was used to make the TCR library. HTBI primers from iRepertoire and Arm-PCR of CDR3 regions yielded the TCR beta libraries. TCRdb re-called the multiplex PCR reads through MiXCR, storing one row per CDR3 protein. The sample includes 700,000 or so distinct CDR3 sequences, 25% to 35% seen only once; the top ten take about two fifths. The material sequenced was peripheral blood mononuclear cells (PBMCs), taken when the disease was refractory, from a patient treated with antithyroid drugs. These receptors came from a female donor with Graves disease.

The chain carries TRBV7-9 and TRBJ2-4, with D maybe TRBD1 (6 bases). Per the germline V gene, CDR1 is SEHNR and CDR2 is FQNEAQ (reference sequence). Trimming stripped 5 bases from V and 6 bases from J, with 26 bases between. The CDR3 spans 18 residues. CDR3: CASSARAGVFIPGNIQYF. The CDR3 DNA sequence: TGTGCCAGCAGCGCTAGAGCAGGGGTTTTCATTCCCGGAAACATTCAGTACTTC.

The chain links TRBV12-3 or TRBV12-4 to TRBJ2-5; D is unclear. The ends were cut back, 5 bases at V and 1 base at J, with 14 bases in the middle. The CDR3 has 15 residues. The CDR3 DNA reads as TGTGCCAGCAGTCATAGTGCCCTCGCCCAAGAGACCCAGTACTTC. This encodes CASSHSALAQETQYF.

The chain's CDR3 is CAISAPGSEKLFF. CDR3 in DNA: TGTGCCATCAGTGCCCCGGGGAGTGAAAAACTGTTTTTT. J is TRBJ1-4 and V is TRBV10-3; no firm D call. Germline assignment: CDR1 ENHRY and CDR2 SYGVKD. V lost 4 bases and J lost 7, with 10 bases in between. This CDR3 contains 13 residues.

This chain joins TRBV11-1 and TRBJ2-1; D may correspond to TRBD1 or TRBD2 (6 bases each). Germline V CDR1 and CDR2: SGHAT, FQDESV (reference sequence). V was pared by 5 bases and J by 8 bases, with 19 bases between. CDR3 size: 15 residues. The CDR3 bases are TGTGCCAGCAGCCCGCGAGGGGGGACACGGGATGAGCAGTTCTTC. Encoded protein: CASSPRGGTRDEQFF.

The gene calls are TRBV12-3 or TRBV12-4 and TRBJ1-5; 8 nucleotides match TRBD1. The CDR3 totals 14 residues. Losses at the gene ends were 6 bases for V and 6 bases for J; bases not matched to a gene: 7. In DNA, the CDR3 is TGTGCCAGCAGAAGACAGGGGCAGGGTCAGCCCCAGCATTTT. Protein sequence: CASRRQGQGQPQHF.

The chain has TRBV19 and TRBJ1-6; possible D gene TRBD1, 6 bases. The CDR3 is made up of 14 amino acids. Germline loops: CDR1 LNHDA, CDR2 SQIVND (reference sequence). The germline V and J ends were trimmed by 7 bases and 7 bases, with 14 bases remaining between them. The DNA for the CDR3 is TGTGCCAGTAAGGTGACAGGCGGAAATTCACCCCTCCACTTT. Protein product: CASKVTGGNSPLHF.

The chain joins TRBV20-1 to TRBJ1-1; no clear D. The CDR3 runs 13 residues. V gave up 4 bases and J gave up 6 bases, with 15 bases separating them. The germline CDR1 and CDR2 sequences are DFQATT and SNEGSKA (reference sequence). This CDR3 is CSATPPRLSEAFF. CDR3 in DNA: TGCAGTGCTACCCCCCCCAGGTTATCTGAAGCTTTCTTT.

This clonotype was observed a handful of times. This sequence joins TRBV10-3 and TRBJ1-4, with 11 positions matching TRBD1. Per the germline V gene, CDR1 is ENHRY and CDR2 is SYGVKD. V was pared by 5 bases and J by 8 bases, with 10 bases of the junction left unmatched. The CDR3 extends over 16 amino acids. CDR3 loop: CAISPGQGDSQEKLFF. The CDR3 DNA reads TGTGCCATCAGTCCGGGACAGGGGGATTCGCAGGAAAAACTGTTTTTT.

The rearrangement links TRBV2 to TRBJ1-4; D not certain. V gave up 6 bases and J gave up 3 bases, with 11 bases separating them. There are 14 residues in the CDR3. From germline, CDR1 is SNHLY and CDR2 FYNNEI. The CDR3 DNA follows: TGTGCCAGCAGATTCAGCAACGCTAATGAAAAACTGTTTTTT. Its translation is CASRFSNANEKLFF.

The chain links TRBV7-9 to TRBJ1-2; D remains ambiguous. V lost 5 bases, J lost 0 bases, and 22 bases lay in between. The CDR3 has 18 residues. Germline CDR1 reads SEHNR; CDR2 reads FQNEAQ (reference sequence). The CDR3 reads CASSHVVGVAIANYGYTF. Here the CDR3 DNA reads TGTGCCAGCAGCCACGTGGTTGGGGTTGCGATAGCTAACTATGGCTACACCTTC. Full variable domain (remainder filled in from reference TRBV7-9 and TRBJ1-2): DTGVSQNPRHKITKRGQNVTFRCDPISEHNRLYWYRQTLGQGPEFLTYFQNEAQLEKSRLLSDRFSAERPKGSFSTLEIQRTEQGDSAMYLCASSHVVGVAIANYGYTFGSGTRLTVV.

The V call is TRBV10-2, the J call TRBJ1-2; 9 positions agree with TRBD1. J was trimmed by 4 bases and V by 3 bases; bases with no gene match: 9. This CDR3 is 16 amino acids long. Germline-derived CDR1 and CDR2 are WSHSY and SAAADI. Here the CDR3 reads CASSDAPGQGLYGYTF. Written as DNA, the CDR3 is TGCGCCAGCAGTGACGCGCCGGGACAGGGCCTCTATGGCTACACCTTC.

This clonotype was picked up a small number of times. Written as DNA, the CDR3 is TGCGCCAGCAGCTTGGACCCGACCCCTCCCGCTAATTCACCCCTCCACTTT. This codes for CASSLDPTPPANSPLHF. The chain combines TRBV5-1 with TRBJ1-6; D is uncertain. V lost 0 bases and J 6 bases, leaving 16 bases between the germline ends. Germline values: CDR1 SGHRS, CDR2 YFSETQ. The CDR3 extends over 17 amino acids.

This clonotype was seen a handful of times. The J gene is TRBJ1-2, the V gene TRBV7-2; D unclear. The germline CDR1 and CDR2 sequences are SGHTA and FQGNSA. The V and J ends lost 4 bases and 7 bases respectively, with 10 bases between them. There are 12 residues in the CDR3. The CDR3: CASSSLQGGYTF. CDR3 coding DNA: TGTGCCAGCAGCTCCCTGCAAGGTGGCTACACCTTC.

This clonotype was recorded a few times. CDR3 loop: CASSYPGQGVYEQYF. As DNA, the CDR3 is TGTGCCAGCAGCTATCCGGGACAGGGGGTCTACGAGCAGTACTTC. The chain joins TRBV3-1 to TRBJ2-7; 11 bases line up with TRBD1. This CDR3 region has 15 residues. Per the germline V gene, CDR1 is LGHDT and CDR2 is YNNKEL (reference sequence). V was clipped by 5 bases and J by 3 bases; unmatched bases: 6.

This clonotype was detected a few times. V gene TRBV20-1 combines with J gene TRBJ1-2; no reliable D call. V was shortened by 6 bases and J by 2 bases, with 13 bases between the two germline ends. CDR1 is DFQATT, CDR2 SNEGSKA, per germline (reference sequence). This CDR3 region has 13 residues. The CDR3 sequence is CSARNQRNYGYTF. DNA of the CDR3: TGCAGTGCCCGGAACCAGAGAAACTATGGCTACACCTTC.

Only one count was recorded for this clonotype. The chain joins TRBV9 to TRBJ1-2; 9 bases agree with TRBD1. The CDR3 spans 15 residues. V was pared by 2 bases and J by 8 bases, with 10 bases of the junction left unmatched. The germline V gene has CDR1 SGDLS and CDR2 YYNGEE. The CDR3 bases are TGTGCCAGCAGCGTGGCCGGGACAGGGTTCGGCGGCTACACCTTC. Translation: CASSVAGTGFGGYTF.

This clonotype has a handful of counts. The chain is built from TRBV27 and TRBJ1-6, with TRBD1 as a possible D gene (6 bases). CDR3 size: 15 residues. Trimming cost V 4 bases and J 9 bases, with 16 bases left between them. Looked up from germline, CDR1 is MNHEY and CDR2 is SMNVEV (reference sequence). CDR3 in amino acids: CASSYRAFEASPLHF. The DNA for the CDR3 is TGTGCCAGCAGTTACAGGGCGTTTGAGGCTTCACCCCTCCACTTT.

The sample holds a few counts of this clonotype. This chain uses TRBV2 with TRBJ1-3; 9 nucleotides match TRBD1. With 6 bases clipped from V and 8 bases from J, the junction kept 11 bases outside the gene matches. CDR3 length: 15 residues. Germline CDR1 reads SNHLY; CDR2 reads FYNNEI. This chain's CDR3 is CASSLQGAGRDTIYF. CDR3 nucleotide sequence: TGTGCCAGCAGCCTACAGGGGGCGGGAAGAGACACCATATATTTT.

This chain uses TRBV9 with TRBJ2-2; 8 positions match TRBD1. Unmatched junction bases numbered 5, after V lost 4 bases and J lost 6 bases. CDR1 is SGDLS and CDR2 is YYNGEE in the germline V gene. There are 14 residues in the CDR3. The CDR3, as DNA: TGTGCCAGCAGCCAAACAGGGGGTTCCGGGGAGCTGTTTTTT. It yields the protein CASSQTGGSGELFF.

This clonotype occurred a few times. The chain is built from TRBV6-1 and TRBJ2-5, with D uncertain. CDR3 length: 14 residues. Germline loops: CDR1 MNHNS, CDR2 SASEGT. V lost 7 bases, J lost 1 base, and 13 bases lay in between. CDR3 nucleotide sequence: TGTGCCAGCACCCTCCGCCGGATCCAAGAGACCCAGTACTTC. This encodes CASTLRRIQETQYF.

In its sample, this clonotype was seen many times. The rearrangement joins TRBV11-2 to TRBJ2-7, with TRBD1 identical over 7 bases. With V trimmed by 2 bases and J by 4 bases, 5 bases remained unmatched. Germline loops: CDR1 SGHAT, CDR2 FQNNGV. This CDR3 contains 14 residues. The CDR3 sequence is CASSLIKTGYEQYF. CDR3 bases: TGTGCCAGCAGCTTAATTAAGACAGGGTACGAGCAGTACTTC.

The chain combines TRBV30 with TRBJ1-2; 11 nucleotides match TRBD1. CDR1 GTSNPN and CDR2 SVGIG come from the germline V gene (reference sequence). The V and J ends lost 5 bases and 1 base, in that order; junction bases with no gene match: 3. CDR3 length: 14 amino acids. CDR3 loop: CAWGQGAINYGYTF. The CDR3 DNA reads TGTGCCTGGGGACAGGGGGCAATTAACTATGGCTACACCTTC.

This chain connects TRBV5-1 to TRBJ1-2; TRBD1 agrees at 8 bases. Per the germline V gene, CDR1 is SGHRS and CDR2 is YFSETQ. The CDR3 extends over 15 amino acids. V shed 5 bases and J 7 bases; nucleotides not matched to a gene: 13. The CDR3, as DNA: TGCGCCAGCAGTCTCTTGGGCCGGACAGGGTCTGGCTACACCTTC. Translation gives CASSLLGRTGSGYTF.

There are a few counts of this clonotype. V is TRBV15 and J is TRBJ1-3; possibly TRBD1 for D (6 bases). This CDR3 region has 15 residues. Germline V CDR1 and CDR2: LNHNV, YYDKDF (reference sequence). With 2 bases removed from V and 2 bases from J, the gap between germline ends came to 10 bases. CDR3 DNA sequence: TGTGCCACCAGCAGAATAGGACAGACTGGAAACACCATATATTTT. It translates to CATSRIGQTGNTIYF.

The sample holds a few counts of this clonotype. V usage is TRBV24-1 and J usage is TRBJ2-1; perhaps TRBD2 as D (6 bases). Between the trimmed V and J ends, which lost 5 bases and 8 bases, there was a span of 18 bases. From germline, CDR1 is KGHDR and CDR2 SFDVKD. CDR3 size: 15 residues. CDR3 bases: TGTGCCACCAGTGGCACGGGACTGCTGGGCGATGAGCAGTTCTTC. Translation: CATSGTGLLGDEQFF.

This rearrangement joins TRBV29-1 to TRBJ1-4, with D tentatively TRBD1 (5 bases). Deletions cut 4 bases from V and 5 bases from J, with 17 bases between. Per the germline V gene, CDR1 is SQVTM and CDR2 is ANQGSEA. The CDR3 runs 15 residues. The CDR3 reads CSVGGYGDSNEKLFF. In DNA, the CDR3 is TGCAGCGTTGGTGGTTATGGTGACAGCAATGAAAAACTGTTTTTT.

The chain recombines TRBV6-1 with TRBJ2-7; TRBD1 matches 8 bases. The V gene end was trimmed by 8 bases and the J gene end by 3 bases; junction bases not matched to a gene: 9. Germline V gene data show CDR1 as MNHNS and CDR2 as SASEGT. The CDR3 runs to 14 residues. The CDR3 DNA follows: TGTGCCAGCCGGTCCGGGACAGGCAACTACGAGCAGTACTTC. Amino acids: CASRSGTGNYEQYF.

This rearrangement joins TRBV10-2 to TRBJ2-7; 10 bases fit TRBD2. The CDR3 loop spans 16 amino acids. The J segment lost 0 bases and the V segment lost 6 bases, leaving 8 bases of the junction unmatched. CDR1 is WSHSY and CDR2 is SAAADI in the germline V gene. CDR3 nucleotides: TGCGCCAGCAGGGGGGGACTAGCGCTAAGCTCCTACGAGCAGTACTTC. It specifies CASRGGLALSSYEQYF.

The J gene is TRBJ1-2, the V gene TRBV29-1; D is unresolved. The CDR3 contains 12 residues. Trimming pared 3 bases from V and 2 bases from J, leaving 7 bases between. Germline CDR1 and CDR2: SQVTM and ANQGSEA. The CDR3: CSVDHGNYGYTF. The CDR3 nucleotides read TGCAGCGTTGATCACGGGAACTATGGCTACACCTTC.